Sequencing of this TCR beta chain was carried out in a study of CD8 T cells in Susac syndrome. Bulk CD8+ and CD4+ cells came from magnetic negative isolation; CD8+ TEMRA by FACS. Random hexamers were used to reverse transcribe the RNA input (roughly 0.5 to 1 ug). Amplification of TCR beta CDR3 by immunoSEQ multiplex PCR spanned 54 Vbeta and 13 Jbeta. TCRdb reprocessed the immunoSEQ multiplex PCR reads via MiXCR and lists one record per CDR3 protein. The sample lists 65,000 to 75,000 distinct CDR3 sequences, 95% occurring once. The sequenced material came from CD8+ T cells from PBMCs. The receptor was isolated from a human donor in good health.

This CDR3 is CASTVNRGTDTQYF. CDR3 sequence (DNA): TGTGCCAGCACTGTTAACAGGGGCACAGATACGCAGTATTTT. The V and J genes are TRBV12-3 or TRBV12-4 and TRBJ2-3, with D possibly matching TRBD1 (6 bases). V was cut by 7 bases and J by 1 base, with 12 bases left in between. The CDR3 is made up of 14 amino acids.